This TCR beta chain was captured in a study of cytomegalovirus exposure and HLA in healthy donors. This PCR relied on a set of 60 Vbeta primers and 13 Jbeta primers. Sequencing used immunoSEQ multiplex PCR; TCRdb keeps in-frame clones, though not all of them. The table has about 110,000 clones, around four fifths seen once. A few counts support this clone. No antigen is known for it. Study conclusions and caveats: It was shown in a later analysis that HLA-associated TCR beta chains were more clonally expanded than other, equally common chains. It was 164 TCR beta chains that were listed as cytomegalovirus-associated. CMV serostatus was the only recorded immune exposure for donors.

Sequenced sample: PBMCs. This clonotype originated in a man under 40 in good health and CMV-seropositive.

CDR3 nucleotide sequence: TGCGCCAGCAGGCCGGGACAGGAGGCTGAAGCTTTCTTT. Amino acid sequence: CASRPGQEAEAFF. The chain is built from TRBV10-1 and TRBJ1-1; 8 bases are shared with TRBD1. V gave up 6 bases and J gave up 6 bases; unmatched junction bases: 6. CDR1 and CDR2 from the germline V gene are WNHNN and SYGVQD (reference sequence). This CDR3 has 13 residues.